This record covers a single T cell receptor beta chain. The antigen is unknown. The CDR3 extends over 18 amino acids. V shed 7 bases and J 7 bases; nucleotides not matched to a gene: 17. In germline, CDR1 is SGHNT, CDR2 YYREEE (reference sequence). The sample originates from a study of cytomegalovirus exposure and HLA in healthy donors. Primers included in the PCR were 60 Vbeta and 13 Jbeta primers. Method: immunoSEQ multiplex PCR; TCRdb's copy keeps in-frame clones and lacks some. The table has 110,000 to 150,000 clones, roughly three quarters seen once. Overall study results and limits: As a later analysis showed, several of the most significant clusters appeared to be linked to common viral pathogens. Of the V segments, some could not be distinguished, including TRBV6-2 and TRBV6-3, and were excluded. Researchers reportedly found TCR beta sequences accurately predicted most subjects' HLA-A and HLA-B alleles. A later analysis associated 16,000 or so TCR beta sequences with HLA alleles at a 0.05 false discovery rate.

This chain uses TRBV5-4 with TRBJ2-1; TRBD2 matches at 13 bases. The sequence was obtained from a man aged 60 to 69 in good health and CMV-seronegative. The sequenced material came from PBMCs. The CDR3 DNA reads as TGTGCCAGCGGCCACCCCGGACTAGCGGGAGTGGGGGAGAATGAGCAGTTCTTC. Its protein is CASGHPGLAGVGENEQFF.